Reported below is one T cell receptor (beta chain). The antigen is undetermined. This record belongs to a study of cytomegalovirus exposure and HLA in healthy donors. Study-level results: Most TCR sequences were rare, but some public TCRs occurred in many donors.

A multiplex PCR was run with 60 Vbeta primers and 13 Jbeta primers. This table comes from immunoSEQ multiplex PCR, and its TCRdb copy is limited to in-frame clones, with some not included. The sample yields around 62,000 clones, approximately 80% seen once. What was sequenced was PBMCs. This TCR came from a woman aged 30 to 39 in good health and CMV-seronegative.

The CDR3 loop is CASSPGTGPGNTIYF. The CDR3 DNA sequence: TGTGCCAGCTCACCGGGGACAGGGCCCGGAAACACCATATATTTT. The chain uses TRBV18 and TRBJ1-3; 9 bases map to TRBD1. The germline CDR1 and CDR2 sequences are KGHSH and LQKENI. J was trimmed by 4 bases and V by 3 bases; bases with no gene match: 4. The CDR3 has 15 amino acids.